This T cell receptor (beta chain) came from a study of ipilimumab plus nivolumab after autologous stem cell transplantation. Study-wide context: Typical patient got a handful of ipilimumab doses and about eight nivolumab doses (median). The DLBCL cohort had primary refractory and relapsed disease, with 18-month progression-free survival of around 86% and 29%.

Checkpoint therapy with ipilimumab 1 mg/kg began 14 to 28 days after transplant. Patients got 3 mg/kg IV nivolumab weeks 1, 4, 7, 10, then biweekly through week 26. The CDR3 consists of 13 residues. Germline V CDR1 and CDR2: WNHNN, SYGVQD (reference sequence). J lost 6 bases, V lost 6 bases, and 5 bases had no gene match. Assay: immunoSEQ multiplex PCR; the TCRdb copy retains only in-frame clones and omits some. The sample holds tens of thousands of clones; over 80% are singletons and the top ten take more than 2%. The input for sequencing was PBMCs, taken in a trial of ipilimumab plus nivolumab as post-transplant consolidation. The chain combines TRBV10-1 with TRBJ2-1; 7 nucleotides agree with TRBD1. This TCR was sampled from a male donor with diffuse large B-cell lymphoma. This CDR3 reads CASSRDRINEQFF. DNA of the CDR3: TGCGCCAGCAGCCGGGACAGAATCAATGAGCAGTTCTTC.